The 15 T cell receptor beta chains reported below all come from one sample, sequenced in a study of blood T cell repertoires in COVID-19. TCRdb's table, derived via immunoSEQ multiplex PCR, lists solely in-frame clones and lacks some. The data contain about 70,000 clones, 90% of them singletons. The sequencing input was peripheral blood. The receptors here all came from a human donor in a cohort sampled during active COVID-19.

The chain uses TRBV2 and TRBJ2-1; 7 bases are a match to TRBD1. Unmatched junction bases numbered 7, after V lost 2 bases and J lost 9 bases. The germline V gene encodes CDR1 SNHLY and CDR2 FYNNEI. The CDR3 is made up of 14 amino acids. The DNA of the CDR3 is TGTGCCAGCAGTGAACAGACAGGGATCGCTGAGCAGTTCTTC. This encodes CASSEQTGIAEQFF.

The J gene is TRBJ2-1, the V gene TRBV27; 9 bases agree with TRBD2. Germline V lookup: CDR1 MNHEY, CDR2 SMNVEV (reference sequence). J lost 0 bases, V lost 0 bases, and 9 bases had no gene match. The CDR3 extends over 19 amino acids. CDR3 in DNA: TGTGCCAGCAGTTTATCTAGGCGGGAGGGCCCTAGCTCCTACAATGAGCAGTTCTTC. Its translation is CASSLSRREGPSSYNEQFF.

To note about this clone: The same CDR3 arises from other DNA sequences in this sample as well. The gene calls are TRBV19 and TRBJ1-5, with unresolved D. Per germline, CDR1 LNHDA and CDR2 SQIVND (reference sequence). The CDR3 totals 12 residues. The V and J ends lost 6 bases and 3 bases respectively, with 6 bases between them. In DNA, the CDR3 is TGTGCCAGTAGAAGCTCCAATCAGCCCCAGCATTTT. Protein sequence: CASRSSNQPQHF.

The chain joins TRBV24-1 to TRBJ2-3, with TRBD2 matching over 9 bases. Germline V CDR1 and CDR2: KGHDR, SFDVKD. The CDR3 covers 16 residues. The trim removed 3 bases at V and 7 bases at J, leaving 10 bases unmatched. CDR3: CATSDGTSGLPNTQYF. CDR3 DNA sequence: TGTGCCACCAGTGATGGAACTAGCGGGCTCCCAAATACGCAGTATTTT.

V is TRBV27 and J is TRBJ1-1, with a possible D match to TRBD1 (5 bases). The CDR3 covers 13 residues. The V gene's germline CDR1 is MNHEY and CDR2 SMNVEV (reference sequence). V lost 0 bases, J lost 7 bases, and 9 bases lay in between. This chain's CDR3 is CASSLSLTDEAFF. The DNA of the CDR3 is TGTGCCAGCAGTTTATCGCTGACAGATGAAGCTTTCTTT.

The chain recombines TRBV5-4 with TRBJ2-3; 7 bases agree with TRBD2. V trimming: 3 bases; J trimming: 1 base; junction bases outside the gene matches: 8. CDR1 and CDR2 from the germline V gene are SGHNT and YYREEE (reference sequence). The CDR3 is 16 amino acids. CDR3 DNA: TGTGCCAGCAGCTCTAAGCGGGAAGGTGGCACAGATACGCAGTATTTT. This codes for CASSSKREGGTDTQYF.

The V and J genes are TRBV14 and TRBJ1-6; D is unresolved. There are 15 residues in the CDR3. In germline, CDR1 is SGHDN, CDR2 FVKESK. The V end lost 5 bases, the J end lost 0 bases, and 8 bases lay between the germline ends. DNA of the CDR3: TGTGCCAGCAGCGGCGGGAGCTCCTATAATTCACCCCTCCACTTT. The encoded protein is CASSGGSSYNSPLHF.

The V and J genes are TRBV5-1 and TRBJ2-1; 11 nucleotides agree with TRBD2. Trimming cost V 4 bases and J 0 bases; bases outside gene matches: 3. CDR1 is SGHRS, CDR2 YFSETQ, per germline. The CDR3 length is 16 residues. CDR3: CASSISGRVSYNEQFF. CDR3 nucleotide sequence: TGCGCCAGCAGCATTAGCGGGAGGGTCTCCTACAATGAGCAGTTCTTC. Variable domain in full (rest from reference TRBV5-1 and TRBJ2-1): KAGVTQTPRYLIKTRGQQVTLSCSPISGHRSVSWYQQTPGQGLQFLFEYFSETQRNKGNFPGRFSGRQFSNSRSEMNVSTLELGDSALYLCASSISGRVSYNEQFFGPGTRLTVL.

The chain has TRBV6-6 and TRBJ2-7; TRBD2 matches 10 bases. After removal of 5 bases from V and 4 bases from J, the junction contained 5 bases not matched to a gene. Germline CDR1 MNHNY, CDR2 SVGAGI (reference sequence). The CDR3 loop spans 14 amino acids. The chain's CDR3 is CASSGSSGGYEQYF. The CDR3 DNA reads as TGTGCCAGCAGTGGGTCTAGCGGGGGATACGAGCAGTACTTC.

The chain joins TRBV7-8 to TRBJ2-7, with TRBD2 matching over 13 bases. Trimming took 7 bases from V and 3 from J; bases not matched to a gene: 6. Germline loops: CDR1 SGHVS, CDR2 FQNEAQ. There are 15 residues in the CDR3. The CDR3: CASTQGTSGIYEQYF. CDR3 DNA sequence: TGTGCCAGCACCCAGGGGACTAGCGGGATCTACGAGCAGTACTTC.

The chain combines TRBV7-2 with TRBJ2-7, with D possibly TRBD1 on 5 matching bases. V lost 4 bases and J 4 bases, leaving 17 bases between the germline ends. The CDR3 is made up of 15 amino acids. Germline-derived CDR1 and CDR2 are SGHTA and FQGNSA. CDR3: CASSSSAGSGYEQYF. The CDR3 DNA is TGTGCCAGCAGCTCCAGTGCAGGGTCAGGGTACGAGCAGTACTTC.

The chain uses TRBV5-1 and TRBJ2-6; possible D gene TRBD2, 6 bases. V lost 2 bases, J lost 0 bases, and 12 bases lay in between. The CDR3 has 17 residues. Germline V lookup: CDR1 SGHRS, CDR2 YFSETQ. The CDR3 reads CASSFGTADSGANVLTF. The CDR3 bases are TGCGCCAGCAGCTTCGGGACTGCCGACTCTGGGGCCAACGTCCTGACTTTC. The full variable domain, with the rest looked up from reference TRBV5-1 and TRBJ2-6, is KAGVTQTPRYLIKTRGQQVTLSCSPISGHRSVSWYQQTPGQGLQFLFEYFSETQRNKGNFPGRFSGRQFSNSRSEMNVSTLELGDSALYLCASSFGTADSGANVLTFGAGSRLTVL.

Comments on this clone: One end of the junction varies from germline; a read error may be responsible. This rearrangement joins TRBV7-7 to TRBJ2-3; 10 nucleotides agree with TRBD2. Per germline, CDR1 SSHAT and CDR2 FNYEAQ (reference sequence). The CDR3 is 16 amino acids. CDR3 region: CASSLGLAGVKDTQYF. CDR3 sequence (DNA): TGTGCTAGCAGCTTAGGCCTAGCGGGAGTTAAAGATACGCAGTATTTT.

This clone was counted a single time. The genes are TRBV7-2 and TRBJ1-2; D uncertain. Germline CDR1 is SGHTA and CDR2 is FQGNSA. The CDR3 runs 16 residues. Trimming pared 5 bases from V and 3 bases from J, leaving 19 bases between. The CDR3 loop is CASSGASGNLYYGYTF. DNA of the CDR3: TGTGCCAGCAGCGGTGCGTCGGGGAACTTGTACTATGGCTACACCTTC.

The J gene is TRBJ2-3, the V gene TRBV28, with 13 bases lining up with TRBD2. The CDR3 is 15 amino acids. Per the germline V gene, CDR1 is MDHEN and CDR2 is SYDVKM. Germline trimming cut 7 bases from V and 5 bases from J; bases unmatched to any gene: 6. The CDR3 protein is CASNGLAGVKDTQYF. CDR3 bases: TGTGCCAGCAACGGACTAGCGGGAGTTAAAGATACGCAGTATTTT. Full variable domain (missing parts from reference TRBV28 and TRBJ2-3): DVKVTQSSRYLVKRTGEKVFLECVQDMDHENMFWYRQDPGLGLRLIYFSYDVKMKEKGDIPEGYSVSREKKERFSLILESASTNQTSMYLCASNGLAGVKDTQYFGPGTRLTVL.